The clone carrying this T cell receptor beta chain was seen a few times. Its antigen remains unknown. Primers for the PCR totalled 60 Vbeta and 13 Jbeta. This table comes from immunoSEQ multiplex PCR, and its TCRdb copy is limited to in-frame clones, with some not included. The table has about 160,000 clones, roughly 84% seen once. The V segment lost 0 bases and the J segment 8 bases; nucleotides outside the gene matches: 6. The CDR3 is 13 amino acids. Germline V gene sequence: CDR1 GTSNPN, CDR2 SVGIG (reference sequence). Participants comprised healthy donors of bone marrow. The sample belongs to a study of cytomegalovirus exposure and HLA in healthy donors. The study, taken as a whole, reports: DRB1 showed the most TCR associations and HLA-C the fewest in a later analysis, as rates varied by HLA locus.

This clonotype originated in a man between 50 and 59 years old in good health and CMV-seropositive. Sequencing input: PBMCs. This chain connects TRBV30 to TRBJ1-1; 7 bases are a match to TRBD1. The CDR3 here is CAWSVTGTAEAFF. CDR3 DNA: TGTGCCTGGAGTGTTACCGGGACAGCCGAAGCTTTCTTT.